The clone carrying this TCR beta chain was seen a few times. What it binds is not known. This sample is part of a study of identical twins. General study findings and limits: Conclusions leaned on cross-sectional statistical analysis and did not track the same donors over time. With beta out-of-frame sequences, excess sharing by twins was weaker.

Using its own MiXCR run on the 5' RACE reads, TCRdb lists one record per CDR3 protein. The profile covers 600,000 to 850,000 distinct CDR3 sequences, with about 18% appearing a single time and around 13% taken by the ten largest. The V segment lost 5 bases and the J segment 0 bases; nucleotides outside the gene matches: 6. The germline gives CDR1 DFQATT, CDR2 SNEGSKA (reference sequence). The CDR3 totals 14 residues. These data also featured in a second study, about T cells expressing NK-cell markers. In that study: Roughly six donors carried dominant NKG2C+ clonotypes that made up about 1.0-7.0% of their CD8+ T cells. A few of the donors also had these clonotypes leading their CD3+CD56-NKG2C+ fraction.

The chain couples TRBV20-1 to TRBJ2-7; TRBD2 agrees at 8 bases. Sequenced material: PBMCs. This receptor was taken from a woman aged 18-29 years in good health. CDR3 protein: CSALPGTSSYEQYF. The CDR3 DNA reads TGCAGTGCTTTACCCGGGACTAGCTCCTACGAGCAGTACTTC.